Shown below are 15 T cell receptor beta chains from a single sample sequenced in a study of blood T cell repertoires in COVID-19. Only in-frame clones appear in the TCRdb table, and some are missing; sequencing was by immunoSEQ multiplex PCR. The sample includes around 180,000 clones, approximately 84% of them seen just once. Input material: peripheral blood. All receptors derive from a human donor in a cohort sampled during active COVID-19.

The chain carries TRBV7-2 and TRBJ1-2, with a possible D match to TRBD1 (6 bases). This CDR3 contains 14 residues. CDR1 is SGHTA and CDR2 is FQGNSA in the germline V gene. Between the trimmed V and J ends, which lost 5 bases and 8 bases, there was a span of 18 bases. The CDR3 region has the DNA TGTGCCAGCAGCAACCGACTGGGGGCGTACGGCTACACCTTC. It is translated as CASSNRLGAYGYTF.

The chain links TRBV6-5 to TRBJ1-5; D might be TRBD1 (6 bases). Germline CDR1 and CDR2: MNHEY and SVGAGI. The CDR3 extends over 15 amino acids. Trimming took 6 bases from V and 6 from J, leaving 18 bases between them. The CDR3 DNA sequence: TGTGCCAGCAGCCAAGGGGGTGGTGGTGGTCAGCCCCAGCATTTT. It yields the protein CASSQGGGGGQPQHF.

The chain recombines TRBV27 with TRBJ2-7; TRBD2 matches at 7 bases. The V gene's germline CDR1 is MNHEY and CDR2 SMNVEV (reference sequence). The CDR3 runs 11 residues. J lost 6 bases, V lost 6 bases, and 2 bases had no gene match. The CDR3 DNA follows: TGTGCCAGCAGGGGAGGGTTCGAGCAGTACTTC. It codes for CASRGGFEQYF.

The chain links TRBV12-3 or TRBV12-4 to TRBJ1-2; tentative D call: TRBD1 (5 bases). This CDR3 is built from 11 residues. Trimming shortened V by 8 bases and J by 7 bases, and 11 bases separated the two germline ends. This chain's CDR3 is CASGRGFGYTF. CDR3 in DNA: TGTGCCAGCGGGAGGGGCTTTGGCTACACCTTC.

As DNA, the CDR3 is TGCGCCAGCAGCCAAGGAAGTCGTTCGGGGGCAACTAATGAAAAACTGTTTTTT. It specifies CASSQGSRSGATNEKLFF. The chain joins TRBV4-1 to TRBJ1-4, with TRBD1 as a possible D gene (5 bases). The CDR3 loop spans 18 amino acids. The germline CDR1 and CDR2 sequences are MGHRA and YSYEKL. V lost 1 base and J lost 0, with 15 bases in between.

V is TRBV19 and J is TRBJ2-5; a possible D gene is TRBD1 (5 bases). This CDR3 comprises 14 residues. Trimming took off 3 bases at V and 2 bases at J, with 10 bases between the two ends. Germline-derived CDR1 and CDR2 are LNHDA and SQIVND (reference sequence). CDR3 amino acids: CASSISTAQETQYF. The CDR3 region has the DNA TGTGCCAGTAGTATTTCGACAGCTCAAGAGACCCAGTACTTC.

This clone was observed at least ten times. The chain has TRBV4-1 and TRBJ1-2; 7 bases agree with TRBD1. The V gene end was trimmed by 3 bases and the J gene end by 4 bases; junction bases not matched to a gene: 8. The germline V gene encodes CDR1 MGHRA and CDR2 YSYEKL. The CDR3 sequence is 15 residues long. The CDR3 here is CASSHFTGASYGYTF. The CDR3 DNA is TGCGCCAGCAGCCACTTCACAGGGGCTTCCTATGGCTACACCTTC.

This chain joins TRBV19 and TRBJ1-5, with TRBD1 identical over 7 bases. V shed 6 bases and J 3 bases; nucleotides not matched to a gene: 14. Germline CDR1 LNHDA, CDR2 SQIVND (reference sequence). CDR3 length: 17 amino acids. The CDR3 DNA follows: TGTGCCAGTAGCCCCTCTAGAGGGGACAGAACCAATCAGCCCCAGCATTTT. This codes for CASSPSRGDRTNQPQHF.

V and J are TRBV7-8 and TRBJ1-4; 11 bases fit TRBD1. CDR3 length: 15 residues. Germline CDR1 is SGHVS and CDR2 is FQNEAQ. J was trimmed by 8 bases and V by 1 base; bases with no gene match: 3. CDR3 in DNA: TGTGCCAGCAGCTTAGTCGGGACAGGGGGAGAAAAACTGTTTTTT. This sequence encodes CASSLVGTGGEKLFF.

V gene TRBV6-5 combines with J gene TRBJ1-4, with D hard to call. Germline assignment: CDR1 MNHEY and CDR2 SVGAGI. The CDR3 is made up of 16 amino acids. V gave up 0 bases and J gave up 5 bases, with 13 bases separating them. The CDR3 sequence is CASSYSGGLLNEKLFF. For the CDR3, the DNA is TGTGCCAGCAGTTACTCGGGTGGACTACTCAATGAAAAACTGTTTTTT.

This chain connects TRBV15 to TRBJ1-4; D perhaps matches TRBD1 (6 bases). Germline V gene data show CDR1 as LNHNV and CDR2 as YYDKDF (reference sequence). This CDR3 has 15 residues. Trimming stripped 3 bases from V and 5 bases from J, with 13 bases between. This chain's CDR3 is CATSSDAGENEKLFF. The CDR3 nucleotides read TGTGCCACCAGCAGCGATGCAGGGGAAAATGAAAAACTGTTTTTT. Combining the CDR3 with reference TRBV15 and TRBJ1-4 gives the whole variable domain DAMVIQNPRYQVTQFGKPVTLSCSQTLNHNVMYWYQQKSSQAPKLLFHYYDKDFNNEADTPDNFQSRRPNTSFCFLDIRSPGLGDTAMYLCATSSDAGENEKLFFGSGTQLSVL.

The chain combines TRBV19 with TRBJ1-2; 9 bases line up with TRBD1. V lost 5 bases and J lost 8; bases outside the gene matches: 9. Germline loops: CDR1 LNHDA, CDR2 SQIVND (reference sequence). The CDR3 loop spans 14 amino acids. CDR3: CASSLTGGLLGYTF. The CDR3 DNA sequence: TGTGCCAGTAGTCTGACAGGGGGTCTTCTCGGCTACACCTTC.

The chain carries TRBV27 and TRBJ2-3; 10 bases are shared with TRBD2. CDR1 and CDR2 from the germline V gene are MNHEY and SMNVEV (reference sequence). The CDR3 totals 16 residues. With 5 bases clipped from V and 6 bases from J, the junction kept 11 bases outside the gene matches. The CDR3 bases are TGTGCCAGCAGTCCCTCGGGACTAGCGCGTCTTGATACGCAGTATTTT. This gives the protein CASSPSGLARLDTQYF.

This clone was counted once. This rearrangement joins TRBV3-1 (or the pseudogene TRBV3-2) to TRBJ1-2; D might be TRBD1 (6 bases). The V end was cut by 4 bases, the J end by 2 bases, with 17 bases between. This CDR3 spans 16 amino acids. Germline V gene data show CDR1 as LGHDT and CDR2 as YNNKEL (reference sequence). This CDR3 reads CASSPTGTLYNYGYTF. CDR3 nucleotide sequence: TGTGCCAGCAGCCCGACAGGCACCCTTTACAACTATGGCTACACCTTC.

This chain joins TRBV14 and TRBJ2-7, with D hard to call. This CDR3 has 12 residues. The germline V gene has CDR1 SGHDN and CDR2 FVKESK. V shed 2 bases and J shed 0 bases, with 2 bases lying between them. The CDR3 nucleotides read TGTGCCAGCAGCCAACACTCCTACGAGCAGTACTTC. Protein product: CASSQHSYEQYF.